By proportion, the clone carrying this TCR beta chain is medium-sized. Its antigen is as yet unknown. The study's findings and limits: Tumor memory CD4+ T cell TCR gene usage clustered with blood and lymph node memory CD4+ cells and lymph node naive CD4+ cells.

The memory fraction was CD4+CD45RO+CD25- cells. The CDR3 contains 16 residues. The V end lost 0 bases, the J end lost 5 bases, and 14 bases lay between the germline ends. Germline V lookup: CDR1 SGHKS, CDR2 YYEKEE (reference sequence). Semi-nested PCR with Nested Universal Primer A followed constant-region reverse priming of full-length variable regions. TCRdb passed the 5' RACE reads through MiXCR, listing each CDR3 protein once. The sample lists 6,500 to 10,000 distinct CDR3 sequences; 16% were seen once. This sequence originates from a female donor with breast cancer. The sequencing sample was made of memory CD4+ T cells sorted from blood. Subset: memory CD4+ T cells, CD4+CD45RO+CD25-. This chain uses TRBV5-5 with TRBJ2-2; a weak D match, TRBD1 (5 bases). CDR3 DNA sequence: TGTGCCAGCAGCTTGGGCCGGCAGGGCGGAACCGGGGAGCTGTTTTTT. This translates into CASSLGRQGGTGELFF.